This passage covers 30 T cell receptor beta chains from one sample sequenced in a study of beta chain features in type 1 diabetes. Whole-study findings and limits: Type 1 diabetes patients had moderately but significantly shorter TCRB CDR3s in all four CD4+ subsets.

The investigators reverse transcribed all of the isolated RNA, so they sequenced expressed TCRB transcripts. Sequenced by immunoSEQ multiplex PCR; TCRdb stores in-frame clones only, minus some. The sample includes more than 550,000 clones, more than 13% of them seen just once. No antigen is known for these receptors. Source material: naive CD4+ T cells from blood. These receptors were taken from a man in his late teens or twenties with type 1 diabetes.

This sequence joins TRBV6-1 and TRBJ2-7, with D perhaps TRBD2 (5 bases). Trimming took 0 bases from V and 4 from J, leaving 16 bases between them. This CDR3 comprises 16 residues. The V gene's germline CDR1 is MNHNS and CDR2 SASEGT. CDR3 nucleotide sequence: TGTGCCAGCAGTGAAGCGCTCTCGCGGGTTTTGTACGAGCAGTACTTC. This codes for CASSEALSRVLYEQYF.

In its sample, this clone was seen a few times. The chain recombines TRBV29-1 with TRBJ2-7; 12 bases match TRBD2. The ends lost 5 bases at V and 6 bases at J; junction bases unmatched: 8. CDR1 and CDR2 (germline): SQVTM, ANQGSEA. The CDR3 has 14 residues. CDR3 in amino acids: CSVRLAGELAEQYF. The CDR3 DNA follows: TGCAGCGTTAGACTAGCGGGAGAACTAGCCGAGCAGTACTTC.

The rearrangement links TRBV14 to TRBJ2-3; unclear D gene. Per the germline V gene, CDR1 is SGHDN and CDR2 is FVKESK. The CDR3 totals 11 residues. Trimming removed 7 bases at V and 3 bases at J, with 5 bases between. Here the CDR3 DNA reads TGTGCCAGCAACAGAACAGATACGCAGTATTTT. It translates to CASNRTDTQYF.

The V gene is TRBV9, the J gene TRBJ2-6, with D possibly being TRBD2 (5 bases). Germline assignment: CDR1 SGDLS and CDR2 YYNGEE. Deletions cut 0 bases from V and 2 bases from J, with 15 bases between. This CDR3 region has 18 residues. The CDR3 here is CASSVASLRPAGANVLTF. CDR3 DNA: TGTGCCAGCAGCGTAGCTAGCCTGCGACCGGCTGGGGCCAACGTCCTGACTTTC.

This rearrangement joins TRBV4-3 to TRBJ1-2; D is unresolved. Germline V gene data show CDR1 as LGHNA and CDR2 as YSLEER. Trimming pared 4 bases from V and 1 base from J, leaving 13 bases between. This CDR3 comprises 15 residues. This CDR3 reads CASSPGVRFNYGYTF. The CDR3 nucleotides are TGCGCCAGCAGCCCGGGCGTCCGGTTTAACTATGGCTACACCTTC.

This chain links TRBV30 with TRBJ2-7; D is undetermined. The V end lost 4 bases, the J end lost 5 bases, and 15 bases lay between the germline ends. CDR1 and CDR2 (germline): GTSNPN, SVGIG (reference sequence). This CDR3 comprises 13 residues. The CDR3: CAWTQSGGNEQYF. CDR3 DNA sequence: TGTGCCTGGACCCAGTCCGGTGGGAACGAGCAGTACTTC.

The rearrangement links TRBV15 to TRBJ2-7, with TRBD1 identical over 9 bases. Trimming took 8 bases from V and 5 from J; bases not matched to a gene: 7. Germline V gives CDR1 LNHNV, CDR2 YYDKDF (reference sequence). The CDR3 extends over 13 amino acids. CDR3 nucleotides: TGTGCCACCGGACAGGGGACGGTCGACGAGCAGTACTTC. Encoded protein: CATGQGTVDEQYF.

Concerning this clone: One end of the junction is discordant with germline, which a read error may explain. The chain has TRBV7-6 and TRBJ2-7; the match to TRBD2 covers 10 bases. The germline CDR1 and CDR2 sequences are SGHVS and FNYEAQ. This CDR3 comprises 13 residues. DNA of the CDR3: TGTGCCAGCAGGTTAGCGGGAGGTGACGAGCAGTACTTC. This encodes CASRLAGGDEQYF.

The CDR3 sequence: CASSPPRAGGPYEQFF. DNA of the CDR3: TGTGCCAGCTCACCACCGAGAGCGGGAGGGCCTTATGAGCAGTTCTTC. This sequence joins TRBV18 and TRBJ2-1; TRBD2 aligns across 10 bases. The CDR3 spans 16 residues. CDR1 KGHSH and CDR2 LQKENI come from the germline V gene. V shed 0 bases, J shed 8 bases, and the junction held 7 bases outside the gene matches.

The J gene is TRBJ1-5, the V gene TRBV19; D is possibly TRBD1 (6 bases). The CDR3 length is 15 residues. CDR1 and CDR2 (germline): LNHDA, SQIVND (reference sequence). The V end lost 4 bases, the J end lost 0 bases, and 10 bases lay between the germline ends. CDR3 DNA: TGTGCCAGTAGTACGACAGGTGTTAGCAATCAGCCCCAGCATTTT. Translated, it gives CASSTTGVSNQPQHF.

CDR3 sequence reads: CASSLGRERAFF. CDR3 in DNA: TGTGCCAGCAGCTTGGGTCGGGAACGGGCTTTCTTT. V gene TRBV7-2 combines with J gene TRBJ1-1; the D is unclear. Trimming cost V 3 bases and J 11 bases, with 13 bases left between them. CDR3 size: 12 residues. Per germline, CDR1 SGHTA and CDR2 FQGNSA.

V is TRBV29-1 and J is TRBJ1-1, with 11 bases that match TRBD1. The CDR3 covers 16 residues. The germline V gene has CDR1 SQVTM and CDR2 ANQGSEA. The V gene end was trimmed by 5 bases and the J gene end by 0 bases; junction bases not matched to a gene: 8. The chain's CDR3 is CSVLPRTGGLNTEAFF. CDR3 DNA: TGCAGCGTTCTCCCTAGGACAGGGGGCCTGAACACTGAAGCTTTCTTT.

This clone has only a few counts. The chain uses TRBV29-1 and TRBJ2-1; TRBD1 matches at 7 bases. With V trimmed by 7 bases and J by 5 bases, 11 bases remained unmatched. This CDR3 is 14 amino acids long. CDR1 is SQVTM, CDR2 ANQGSEA, per germline. As DNA, the CDR3 is TGCAGCGGGGAGACAGGGCGTTCGAACAATGAGCAGTTCTTC. Translating gives CSGETGRSNNEQFF.

The chain is built from TRBV4-2 and TRBJ1-1; 7 bases fit TRBD1. This CDR3 contains 15 residues. Germline values: CDR1 LGHNA, CDR2 YNFKEQ. With 1 base clipped from V and 5 bases from J, the junction kept 7 bases outside the gene matches. CDR3 coding DNA: TGTGCCAGCAGCCAAGTCCCGGGACAGAAGACTGAAGCTTTCTTT. This sequence encodes CASSQVPGQKTEAFF.

The CDR3 nucleotides are TGTGCCAGCAGCTTGTTAGTCAGAACGACGGGCAATGAGCAGTTCTTC. The encoded protein is CASSLLVRTTGNEQFF. The chain joins TRBV5-5 to TRBJ2-1; no firm D call. The V end lost 1 base, the J end lost 6 bases, and 17 bases lay between the germline ends. CDR1 and CDR2 (germline): SGHKS, YYEKEE (reference sequence). CDR3 size: 16 residues. Filled out from reference TRBV5-5 and TRBJ2-1, the complete variable domain reads DAGVTQSPTHLIKTRGQQVTLRCSPISGHKSVSWYQQVLGQGPQFIFQYYEKEERGRGNFPDRFSARQFPNYSSELNVNALLLGDSALYLCASSLLVRTTGNEQFFGPGTRLTVL.

The chain is built from TRBV7-9 and TRBJ1-2; TRBD1 aligns across 9 bases. Germline V gene sequence: CDR1 SEHNR, CDR2 FQNEAQ (reference sequence). The CDR3 is 16 residues long. Trimming took 4 bases from V and 6 from J; bases not matched to a gene: 12. Here the CDR3 DNA reads TGTGCCAGCAGCTCATCCGCCACAGGGGGCGATGATGGCTACACCTTC. Residues: CASSSSATGGDDGYTF.

This clone was seen a handful of times. The CDR3 here is CASSLAGDIDEQFF. Written as DNA, the CDR3 is TGTGCCAGCAGTCTAGCGGGCGATATTGATGAGCAGTTCTTC. V and J are TRBV5-4 and TRBJ2-1, with TRBD2 matching over 8 bases. The length of the CDR3 is 14 residues. V shed 5 bases, J shed 8 bases, and the junction held 9 bases outside the gene matches. Germline CDR1 SGHNT, CDR2 YYREEE (reference sequence).

The table lists this clone with a few counts. The same CDR3 arises from other DNA sequences in this sample as well. The chain's CDR3 is CASSLVGTDTQYF. CDR3 nucleotides: TGCGCCAGCAGCTTGGTTGGTACAGATACGCAGTATTTT. J is TRBJ2-3 and V is TRBV5-1; D unresolved. Trimming removed 0 bases at V and 3 bases at J, with 5 bases between. Germline V gene sequence: CDR1 SGHRS, CDR2 YFSETQ. The CDR3 sequence is 13 residues long. The full variable domain, with the rest looked up from reference TRBV5-1 and TRBJ2-3, is KAGVTQTPRYLIKTRGQQVTLSCSPISGHRSVSWYQQTPGQGLQFLFEYFSETQRNKGNFPGRFSGRQFSNSRSEMNVSTLELGDSALYLCASSLVGTDTQYFGPGTRLTVL.

The genes are TRBV11-1 and TRBJ1-2; 7 bases align to TRBD1. After removal of 4 bases from V and 3 bases from J, the junction contained 8 bases not matched to a gene. Germline loops: CDR1 SGHAT, CDR2 FQDESV (reference sequence). The CDR3 loop spans 15 amino acids. The CDR3: CASSSQGGQDYGYTF. CDR3 DNA sequence: TGTGCCAGCAGCTCCCAGGGGGGACAAGACTATGGCTACACCTTC.

This clone showed up just a few times. The chain uses TRBV10-1 and TRBJ2-7; D is tentatively TRBD1 or TRBD2 (5 bases each). This CDR3 has 11 residues. The germline V gene has CDR1 WNHNN and CDR2 SYGVQD (reference sequence). V was pared by 11 bases and J by 12 bases, with 20 bases between. The CDR3 loop reads CAQGTGRRRYF. Here the CDR3 DNA reads TGCGCCCAAGGGACCGGACGTCGAAGGTACTTC.

The genes are TRBV5-4 and TRBJ2-1, with a tentative D call TRBD2 (5 bases). CDR3 length: 13 amino acids. V was pared by 6 bases and J by 3 bases, with 10 bases between. Germline V lookup: CDR1 SGHNT, CDR2 YYREEE (reference sequence). The CDR3 protein is CASKRELYNEQFF. CDR3 nucleotide sequence: TGTGCCAGCAAGAGGGAGCTCTACAATGAGCAGTTCTTC.

The sample holds a few counts of this clone. The chain has TRBV2 and TRBJ1-4; D not resolved. Trimming took 3 bases from V and 4 from J, leaving 12 bases between them. The CDR3 is 15 amino acids. The germline V gene has CDR1 SNHLY and CDR2 FYNNEI. This CDR3 reads CASSEDSPINEKLFF. CDR3 coding DNA: TGTGCCAGCAGTGAGGATAGTCCAATTAATGAAAAACTGTTTTTT.

This CDR3 reads CASSTSDTQYF. The DNA of the CDR3 is TGTGCCAGCAGTACCTCCGATACGCAGTATTTT. This chain links TRBV4-2 with TRBJ2-3; no clear D gene. The V end was cut by 6 bases, the J end by 6 bases, with 7 bases between. Germline assignment: CDR1 LGHNA and CDR2 YNFKEQ. The CDR3 consists of 11 residues.

The chain employs TRBV5-1 and TRBJ2-7; no clear D gene. Germline V gene lookup returns CDR1 SGHRS and CDR2 YFSETQ. The ends were cut back, 4 bases at V and 8 bases at J, with 22 bases in the middle. This CDR3 has 15 amino acids. The CDR3 DNA sequence: TGCGCCAGCAGCCTGGAATGGGTCGCAAGGGAAAAGCAGTACTTC. Encoded protein: CASSLEWVAREKQYF. The whole variable domain, remainder taken from reference TRBV5-1 and TRBJ2-7, is KAGVTQTPRYLIKTRGQQVTLSCSPISGHRSVSWYQQTPGQGLQFLFEYFSETQRNKGNFPGRFSGRQFSNSRSEMNVSTLELGDSALYLCASSLEWVAREKQYFGPGTRLTVT.

This chain joins TRBV7-2 and TRBJ2-1; 11 bases fit TRBD2. Looked up from germline, CDR1 is SGHTA and CDR2 is FQGNSA. Trimming removed 0 bases from V and 4 bases from J; junction bases left unmatched: 5. The CDR3 runs 17 residues. For the CDR3, the DNA is TGTGCCAGCAGCTTAGCAGGGCGGACTAGCGGGTACAATGAGCAGTTCTTC. Its translation is CASSLAGRTSGYNEQFF.

The chain uses TRBV30 and TRBJ2-2; D remains ambiguous. The germline V and J ends were trimmed by 0 bases and 5 bases, with 13 bases remaining between them. Germline V CDR1 and CDR2: GTSNPN, SVGIG (reference sequence). The CDR3 has 15 residues. This chain's CDR3 is CAWSVNAQGTGELFF. For the CDR3, the DNA is TGTGCCTGGAGTGTAAACGCTCAAGGGACCGGGGAGCTGTTTTTT.

The table lists this clone with a few counts. This chain joins TRBV23-1 and TRBJ1-2; 7 positions agree with TRBD1. TRBV23-1 is recorded as an ORF, its role being uncertain. The V segment lost 0 bases and the J segment 4 bases; nucleotides outside the gene matches: 5. The CDR3 sequence is 15 residues long. CDR3 coding DNA: TGCGCCAGCAGTCAATCTATGACAGGGACCTATGGCTACACCTTC. It codes for CASSQSMTGTYGYTF.

The chain links TRBV19 to TRBJ2-1, with D maybe TRBD2 (6 bases). The length of the CDR3 is 14 residues. Trimming left V 2 bases short and J 4 bases short, with 9 bases between. Per germline, CDR1 LNHDA and CDR2 SQIVND (reference sequence). Here the CDR3 DNA reads TGTGCCAGTAGTATACGGACTAATTACAATGAGCAGTTCTTC. This translates into CASSIRTNYNEQFF.

This clone was detected a few times. This chain joins TRBV5-4 and TRBJ2-1, with 14 bases identical to TRBD2. The CDR3 consists of 14 residues. Looked up from germline, CDR1 is SGHNT and CDR2 is YYREEE (reference sequence). V lost 9 bases, J lost 9 bases, and 8 bases stayed unmatched. The CDR3 region has the DNA TGTGCCATCGCCGGGACTAGCGGGAGTGTTGAGCAGTTCTTC. Protein product: CAIAGTSGSVEQFF.

This clone showed up just a few times. The J gene is TRBJ1-1, the V gene TRBV5-6, with D uncertain. V lost 4 bases and J lost 1, with 14 bases in between. Germline CDR1 reads SGHDT; CDR2 reads YYEEEE. CDR3 size: 15 residues. This CDR3 is CASSPVARRNTEAFF. CDR3 in DNA: TGTGCCAGCAGCCCGGTCGCCAGAAGGAACACTGAAGCTTTCTTT.